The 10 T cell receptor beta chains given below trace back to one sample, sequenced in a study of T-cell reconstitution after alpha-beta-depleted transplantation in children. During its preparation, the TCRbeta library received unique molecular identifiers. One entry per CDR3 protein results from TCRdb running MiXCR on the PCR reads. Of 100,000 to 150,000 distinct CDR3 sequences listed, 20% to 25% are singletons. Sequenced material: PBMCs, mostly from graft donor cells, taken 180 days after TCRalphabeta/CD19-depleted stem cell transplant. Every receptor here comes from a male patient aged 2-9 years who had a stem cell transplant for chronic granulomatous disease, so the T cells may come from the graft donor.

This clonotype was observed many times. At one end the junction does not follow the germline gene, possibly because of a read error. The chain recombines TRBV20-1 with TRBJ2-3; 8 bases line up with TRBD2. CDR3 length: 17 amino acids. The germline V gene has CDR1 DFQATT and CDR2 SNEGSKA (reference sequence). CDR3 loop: CSTSGTGGAGSTDTQYF. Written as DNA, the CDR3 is TGCAGTACTAGCGGAACGGGTGGGGCGGGGAGCACAGATACGCAGTATTTT.

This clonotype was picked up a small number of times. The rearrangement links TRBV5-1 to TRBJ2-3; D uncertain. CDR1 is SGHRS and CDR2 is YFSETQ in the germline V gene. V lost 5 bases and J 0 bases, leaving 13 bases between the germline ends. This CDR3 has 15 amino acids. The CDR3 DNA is TGCGCCAGCAGAGCAGGCCAGCCTAGCACAGATACGCAGTATTTT. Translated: CASRAGQPSTDTQYF.

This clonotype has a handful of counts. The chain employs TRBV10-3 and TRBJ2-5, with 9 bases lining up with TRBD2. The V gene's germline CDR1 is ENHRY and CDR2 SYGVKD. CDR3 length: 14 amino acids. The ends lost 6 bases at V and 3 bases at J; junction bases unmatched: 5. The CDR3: CAIRRGGKEETQYF. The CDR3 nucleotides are TGTGCCATCAGGCGGGGGGGGAAGGAAGAGACCCAGTACTTC.

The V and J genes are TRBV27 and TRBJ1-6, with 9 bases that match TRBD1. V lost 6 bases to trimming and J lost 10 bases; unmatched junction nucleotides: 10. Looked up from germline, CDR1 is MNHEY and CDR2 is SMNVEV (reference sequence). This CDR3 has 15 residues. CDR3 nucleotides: TGTGCCAGCAGGCACCGGGACAGGGAGGGATCACCCCTCCACTTT. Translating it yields CASRHRDREGSPLHF.

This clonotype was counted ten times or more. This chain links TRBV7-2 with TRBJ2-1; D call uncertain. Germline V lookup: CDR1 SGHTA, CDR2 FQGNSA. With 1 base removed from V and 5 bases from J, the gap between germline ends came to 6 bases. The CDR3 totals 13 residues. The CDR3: CASSLGPNNEQFF. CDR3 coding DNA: TGTGCCAGCAGCTTAGGGCCCAACAATGAGCAGTTCTTC.

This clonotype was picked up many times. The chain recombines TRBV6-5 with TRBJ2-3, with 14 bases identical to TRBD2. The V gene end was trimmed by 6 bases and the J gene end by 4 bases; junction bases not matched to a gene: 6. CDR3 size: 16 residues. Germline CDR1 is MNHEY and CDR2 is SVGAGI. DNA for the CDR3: TGTGCCAGCAGGCAGACTAGCGGGAGGGTAGCAGATACGCAGTATTTT. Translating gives CASRQTSGRVADTQYF.

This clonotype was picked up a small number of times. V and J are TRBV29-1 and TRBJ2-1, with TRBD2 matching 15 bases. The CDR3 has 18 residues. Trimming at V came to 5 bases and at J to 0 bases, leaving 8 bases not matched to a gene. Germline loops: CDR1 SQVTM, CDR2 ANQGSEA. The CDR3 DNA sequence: TGCAGCGTTTGCGGGACTAGCGGGAGGACCAGCTCCTACAATGAGCAGTTCTTC. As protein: CSVCGTSGRTSSYNEQFF.

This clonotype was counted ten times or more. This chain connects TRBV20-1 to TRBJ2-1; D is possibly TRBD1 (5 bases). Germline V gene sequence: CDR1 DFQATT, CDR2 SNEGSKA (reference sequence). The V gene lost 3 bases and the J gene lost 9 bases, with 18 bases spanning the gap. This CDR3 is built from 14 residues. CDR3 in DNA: TGCAGTGCTAGTATGGGTCAGGGCAAATTTGAGCAGTTCTTC. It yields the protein CSASMGQGKFEQFF.

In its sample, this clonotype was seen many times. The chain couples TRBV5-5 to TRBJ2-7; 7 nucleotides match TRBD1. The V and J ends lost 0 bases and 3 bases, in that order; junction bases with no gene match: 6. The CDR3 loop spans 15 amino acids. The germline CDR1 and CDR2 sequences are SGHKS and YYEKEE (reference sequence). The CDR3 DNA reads TGTGCCAGCAGCTTGGTCCGGACAGGACACTACGAGCAGTACTTC. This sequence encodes CASSLVRTGHYEQYF.

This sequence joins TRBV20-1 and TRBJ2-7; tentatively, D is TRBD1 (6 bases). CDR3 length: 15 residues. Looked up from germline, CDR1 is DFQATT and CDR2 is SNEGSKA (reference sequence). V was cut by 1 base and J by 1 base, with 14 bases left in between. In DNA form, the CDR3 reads TGCAGTGCTAGAGGGGGGCAGCCCCCTTCCTACGAGCAGTACTTC. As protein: CSARGGQPPSYEQYF.